This T cell receptor (beta chain) was found in a study of blood T cell repertoires in COVID-19. The table came from immunoSEQ multiplex PCR; TCRdb's copy has only in-frame clones and leaves some out. This table holds 20,000 or so clones, more than 70% found once. Germline loops: CDR1 KGHSH, CDR2 LQKENI. Trimming pared 3 bases from V and 2 bases from J, leaving 8 bases between. The CDR3 loop spans 14 amino acids. Material for sequencing was peripheral blood. V and J are TRBV18 and TRBJ2-1; D gene ambiguous. This sequence originates from a man aged 40-49 years with acute or convalescent COVID-19. Written as DNA, the CDR3 is TGTGCCAGCTCACCCCCCCCTACCTACAATGAGCAGTTCTTC. It is translated as CASSPPPTYNEQFF.